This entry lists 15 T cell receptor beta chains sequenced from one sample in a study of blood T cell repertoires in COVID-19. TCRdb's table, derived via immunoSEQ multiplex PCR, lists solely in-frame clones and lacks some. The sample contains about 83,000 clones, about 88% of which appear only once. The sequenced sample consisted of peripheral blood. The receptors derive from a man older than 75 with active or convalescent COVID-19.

In DNA form, the CDR3 reads TGTGCCAGCAGGGCGAGACTAGCGGTGCAATCCTACAATGAGCAGTTCTTC. Translation: CASRARLAVQSYNEQFF. The rearrangement links TRBV7-6 to TRBJ2-1; 9 nucleotides align to TRBD2. This CDR3 comprises 17 residues. Germline assignment: CDR1 SGHVS and CDR2 FNYEAQ. Trimming at V came to 6 bases and at J to 1 base, leaving 10 bases not matched to a gene.

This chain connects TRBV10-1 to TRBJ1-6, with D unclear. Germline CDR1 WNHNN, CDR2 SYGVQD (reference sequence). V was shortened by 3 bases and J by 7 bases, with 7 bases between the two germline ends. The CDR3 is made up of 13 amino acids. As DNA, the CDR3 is TGCGCCAGCAGTGATTTGAGGAATTCACCCCTCCACTTT. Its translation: CASSDLRNSPLHF.

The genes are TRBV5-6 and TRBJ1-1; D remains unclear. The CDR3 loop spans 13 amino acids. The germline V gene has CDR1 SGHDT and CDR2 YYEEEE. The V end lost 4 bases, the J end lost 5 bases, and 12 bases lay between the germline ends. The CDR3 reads CASSTNAGTEAFF. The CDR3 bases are TGTGCCAGCAGCACGAACGCCGGTACTGAAGCTTTCTTT.

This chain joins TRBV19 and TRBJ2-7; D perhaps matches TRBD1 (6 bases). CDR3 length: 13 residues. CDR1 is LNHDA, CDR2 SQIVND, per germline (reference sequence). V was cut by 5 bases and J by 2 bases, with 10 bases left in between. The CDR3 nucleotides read TGTGCCAGTAGTGGTAGACAGGCCTACGAGCAGTACGTC. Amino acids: CASSGRQAYEQYV.

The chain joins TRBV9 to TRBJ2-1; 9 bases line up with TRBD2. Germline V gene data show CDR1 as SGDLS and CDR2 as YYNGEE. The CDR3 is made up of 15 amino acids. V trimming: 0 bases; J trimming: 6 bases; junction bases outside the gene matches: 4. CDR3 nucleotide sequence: TGTGCCAGCAGCGTAGGGGGCGGGAGGGTCAATGAGCAGTTCTTC. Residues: CASSVGGGRVNEQFF.

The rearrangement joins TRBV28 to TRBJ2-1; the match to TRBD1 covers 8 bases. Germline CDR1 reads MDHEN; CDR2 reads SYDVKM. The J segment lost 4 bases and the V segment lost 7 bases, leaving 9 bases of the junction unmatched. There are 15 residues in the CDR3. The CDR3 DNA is TGTGCCAGCACCGCAGACAGGGGCCTTTACAATGAGCAGTTCTTC. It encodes CASTADRGLYNEQFF.

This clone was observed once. In nucleotides, the CDR3 is TGTGCCAGCAGTATACGATCAGGATCCCGCAACTATGGCTACACCTTC. Residues: CASSIRSGSRNYGYTF. The chain combines TRBV2 with TRBJ1-2; no clear D. Germline V lookup: CDR1 SNHLY, CDR2 FYNNEI. The CDR3 runs to 16 residues. V was clipped by 5 bases and J by 2 bases, with 18 bases between them. The complete variable domain, with remaining parts taken from reference TRBV2 and TRBJ1-2, reads EPEVTQTPSHQVTQMGQEVILRCVPISNHLYFYWYRQILGQKVEFLVSFYNNEISEKSEIFDDQFSVERPDGSNFTLKIRSTKLEDSAMYFCASSIRSGSRNYGYTFGSGTRLTVV.

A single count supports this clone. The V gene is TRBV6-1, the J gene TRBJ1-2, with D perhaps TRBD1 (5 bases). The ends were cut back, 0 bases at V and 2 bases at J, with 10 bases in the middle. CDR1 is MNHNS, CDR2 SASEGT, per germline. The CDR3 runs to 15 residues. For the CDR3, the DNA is TGTGCCAGCAGTGAAGCTGGCGCAGGGAACTATGGCTACACCTTC. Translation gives CASSEAGAGNYGYTF.

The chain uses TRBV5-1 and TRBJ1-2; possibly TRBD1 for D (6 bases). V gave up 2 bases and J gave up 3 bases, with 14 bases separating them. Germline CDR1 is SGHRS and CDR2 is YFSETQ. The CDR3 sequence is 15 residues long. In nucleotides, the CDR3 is TGCGCCAGCAGCTTAGGGTTTGGACAGCACTATGGCTACACCTTC. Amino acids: CASSLGFGQHYGYTF.

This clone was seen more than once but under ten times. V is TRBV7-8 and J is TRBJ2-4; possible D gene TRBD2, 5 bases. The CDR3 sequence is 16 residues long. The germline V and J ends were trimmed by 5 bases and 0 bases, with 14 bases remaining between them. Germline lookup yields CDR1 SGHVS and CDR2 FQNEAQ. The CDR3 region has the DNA TGTGCCAGCAGCGGCGGCGGGTTTCTAGCCAAAAACATTCAGTACTTC. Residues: CASSGGGFLAKNIQYF.

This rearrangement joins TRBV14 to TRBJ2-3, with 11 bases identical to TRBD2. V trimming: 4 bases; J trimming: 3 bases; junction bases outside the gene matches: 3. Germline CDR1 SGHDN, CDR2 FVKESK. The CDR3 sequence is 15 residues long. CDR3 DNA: TGTGCCAGCAGCCTCTGGACTAGCGGGACAGATACGCAGTATTTT. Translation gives CASSLWTSGTDTQYF.

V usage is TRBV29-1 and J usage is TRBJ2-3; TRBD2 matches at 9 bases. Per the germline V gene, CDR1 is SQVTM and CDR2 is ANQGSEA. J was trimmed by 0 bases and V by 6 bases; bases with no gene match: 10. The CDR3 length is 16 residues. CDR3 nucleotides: TGCAGCGTCGCACAGAGACTAGCGGCTAGCACAGATACGCAGTATTTT. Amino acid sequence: CSVAQRLAASTDTQYF.

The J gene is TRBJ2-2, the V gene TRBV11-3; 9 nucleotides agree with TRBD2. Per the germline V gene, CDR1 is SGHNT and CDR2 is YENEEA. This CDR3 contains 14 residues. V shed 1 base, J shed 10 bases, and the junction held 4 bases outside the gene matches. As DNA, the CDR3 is TGTGCCAGCAGCTTAGGCGGGGGGGCCCAGGAGCTGTTTTTT. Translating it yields CASSLGGGAQELFF.

CDR3 in amino acids: CASRKGVNEKLFF. DNA of the CDR3: TGTGCCAGCAGGAAGGGGGTTAATGAAAAACTGTTTTTT. The chain carries TRBV6-1 and TRBJ1-4, with D possibly TRBD1 on 6 matching bases. Germline-derived CDR1 and CDR2 are MNHNS and SASEGT. V shed 6 bases and J shed 4 bases, with 9 bases lying between them. This CDR3 region has 13 residues.

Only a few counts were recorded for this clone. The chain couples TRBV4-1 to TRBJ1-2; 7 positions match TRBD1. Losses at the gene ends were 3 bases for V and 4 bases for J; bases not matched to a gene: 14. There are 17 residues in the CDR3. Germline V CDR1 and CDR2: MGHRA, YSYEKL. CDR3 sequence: CASSHRGDSQISYGYTF. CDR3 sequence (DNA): TGCGCCAGCAGCCACCGAGGGGACAGCCAGATTTCCTATGGCTACACCTTC.